These 30 T cell receptor beta chains originate from one sample sequenced in a study of blood T cells in healthy people across ages. The second PCR ran about 7 to 12 cycles with a sample-barcoded 5' primer and J-beta primers. TCRdb re-analysed the 5' RACE reads in MiXCR, keeping a single row per CDR3 protein. The profile shows about 1 million distinct CDR3 sequences, 35% to 55% of them singletons. Sample: blood. These receptors all stem from a woman aged 55-69 years in good health.

This clonotype was counted ten times or more. V gene TRBV2 combines with J gene TRBJ2-1; D is tentatively TRBD1 or TRBD2 (7 bases each). The V gene's germline CDR1 is SNHLY and CDR2 FYNNEI. CDR3 length: 18 amino acids. V was pared by 6 bases and J by 3 bases, with 24 bases between. The DNA of the CDR3 is TGTGCCAGCAGACCCAGAAGCGGGATAGGGGGCAACTACAATGAGCAGTTCTTC. Its translation: CASRPRSGIGGNYNEQFF.

This chain connects TRBV25-1 to TRBJ2-3; no reliable D call. V lost 3 bases and J lost 4, with 11 bases in between. There are 14 residues in the CDR3. CDR1 is MGHDK, CDR2 SYGVNS, per germline. This chain's CDR3 is CASSEWGGADTQYF. The DNA for the CDR3 is TGTGCCAGCAGTGAGTGGGGTGGCGCAGATACGCAGTATTTT.

The rearrangement uses TRBV7-9 and TRBJ1-2, with D possibly being TRBD1 (5 bases). The CDR3 loop spans 15 amino acids. In germline, CDR1 is SEHNR, CDR2 FQNEAQ (reference sequence). V was cut by 5 bases and J by 1 base, with 14 bases left in between. The DNA for the CDR3 is TGTGCCAGCAGCCTCGCGTCAGGGATTAACTATGGCTACACCTTC. It specifies CASSLASGINYGYTF.

The J gene is TRBJ2-7, the V gene TRBV27; D is perhaps TRBD1 (7 bases). CDR1 is MNHEY, CDR2 SMNVEV, per germline (reference sequence). The CDR3 loop spans 15 amino acids. Trimming removed 10 bases from V and 6 bases from J, with 25 bases in between. The CDR3 sequence is CATHTRRGQGGEQYF. CDR3 coding DNA: TGTGCCACCCATACAAGGAGGGGCCAGGGGGGCGAGCAGTACTTC.

The sample holds a few counts of this clonotype. The chain has TRBV6-6 and TRBJ1-1, with 7 bases fitting TRBD1. CDR1 is MNHNY and CDR2 is SVGAGI in the germline V gene (reference sequence). V trimming: 9 bases; J trimming: 1 base; junction bases outside the gene matches: 5. The CDR3 extends over 13 amino acids. For the CDR3, the DNA is TGTGCCAGACGACAGGGCCCGAACACTGAAGCTTTCTTT. Protein sequence: CARRQGPNTEAFF.

This rearrangement joins TRBV7-2 to TRBJ2-7; TRBD2 matches 13 bases. The CDR3 totals 15 residues. J lost 10 bases, V lost 1 base, and 7 bases had no gene match. CDR1 is SGHTA, CDR2 FQGNSA, per germline. CDR3 in amino acids: CASSLDGLAGEPQYF. The CDR3 DNA sequence: TGTGCCAGCAGCTTAGATGGACTAGCGGGAGAGCCCCAGTACTTC.

This clonotype has more than one count but fewer than ten. The chain has TRBV29-1 and TRBJ2-3; TRBD2 matches at 8 bases. V lost 1 base and J lost 4; bases outside the gene matches: 10. The CDR3 has 16 residues. The germline gives CDR1 SQVTM, CDR2 ANQGSEA. The CDR3 here is CSVEGKAGGGSDTQYF. The CDR3 DNA sequence: TGCAGCGTTGAAGGGAAGGCGGGAGGTGGGTCAGATACGCAGTATTTT.

V is TRBV7-9 and J is TRBJ2-7; D is undetermined. The V gene lost 2 bases and the J gene lost 4 bases, with 9 bases spanning the gap. Germline CDR1 reads SEHNR; CDR2 reads FQNEAQ (reference sequence). CDR3 size: 13 residues. As DNA, the CDR3 is TGTGCCAGCAGCTTAATCATGGGTTACGAGCAGTACTTC. Translating it yields CASSLIMGYEQYF.

This clonotype was seen a handful of times. Written as DNA, the CDR3 is TGTGCCAGCAGTGAGGGGCAGGGTCAGGCGGTTCAGCCCCAGCATTTT. Its translation: CASSEGQGQAVQPQHF. The chain links TRBV25-1 to TRBJ1-5; TRBD1 is a possible D gene (5 bases). In germline, CDR1 is MGHDK, CDR2 SYGVNS. V lost 3 bases and J 6 bases, leaving 18 bases between the germline ends. The CDR3 length is 16 residues.

The CDR3 coding sequence is TGCAGTGCTAGAGACGACTCAAGCTCCTACAATGAGCAGTTCTTC. Protein: CSARDDSSSYNEQFF. J is TRBJ2-1 and V is TRBV20-1; no clear D gene. Trimming took off 0 bases at V and 0 bases at J, with 9 bases between the two ends. The CDR3 consists of 15 residues. From germline, CDR1 is DFQATT and CDR2 SNEGSKA (reference sequence).

The rearrangement links TRBV5-1 to TRBJ2-1; the D is unclear. Germline-derived CDR1 and CDR2 are SGHRS and YFSETQ. V was pared by 0 bases and J by 5 bases, with 15 bases between. CDR3 length: 16 residues. CDR3 loop: CASSLEDLTLHNEQFF. CDR3 bases: TGCGCCAGCAGCTTGGAGGACCTTACACTCCACAATGAGCAGTTCTTC.

This clonotype has more than one count but fewer than ten. This chain uses TRBV28 with TRBJ2-1; D remains unclear. The CDR3 has 14 amino acids. Trimming took 10 bases from V and 0 from J, leaving 13 bases between them. CDR1 is MDHEN and CDR2 is SYDVKM in the germline V gene. The CDR3 DNA reads TGTGCCACCAAAACAGTGAGCTCCTACAATGAGCAGTTCTTC. This codes for CATKTVSSYNEQFF.

This rearrangement joins TRBV6-7 to TRBJ2-7, with 7 bases aligning to TRBD2. TRBV6-7 is sorted into the ORF group, with uncertain function. The CDR3 runs to 15 residues. V lost 4 bases and J lost 2; bases outside the gene matches: 8. CDR3 in DNA: TGTGCCAGCAGTTTTAAAGCGGGACCTCCCTACGAGCAGTACTTC. It encodes CASSFKAGPPYEQYF.

This clonotype has just a few counts. V is TRBV6-4 and J is TRBJ2-1, with D unresolved. Per the germline V gene, CDR1 is MRHNA and CDR2 is SNTAGT. The CDR3 totals 13 residues. V was pared by 8 bases and J by 3 bases, with 11 bases between. DNA of the CDR3: TGTGCCAGCGGATCGGACCGCTACAATGAGCAGTTCTTC. Its protein is CASGSDRYNEQFF.

Written as DNA, the CDR3 is TGTGCCTGGGGGAACGGGGGCTACACCTTC. The encoded protein is CAWGNGGYTF. The chain recombines TRBV30 with TRBJ1-2; D uncertain. With 5 bases removed from V and 8 bases from J, the gap between germline ends came to 9 bases. The CDR3 is 10 residues long. In germline, CDR1 is GTSNPN, CDR2 SVGIG (reference sequence).

This rearrangement joins TRBV14 to TRBJ2-5; 10 bases are a match to TRBD2. Germline loops: CDR1 SGHDN, CDR2 FVKESK. The CDR3 runs to 15 residues. J lost 5 bases, V lost 6 bases, and 9 bases had no gene match. The CDR3 DNA reads as TGTGCCAGCAGAGCGAGCGGGAGGGCCCCCGAGACCCAGTACTTC. Translating gives CASRASGRAPETQYF.

The chain has TRBV7-9 and TRBJ2-5; possibly TRBD2 for D (6 bases). CDR1 and CDR2 (germline): SEHNR, FQNEAQ (reference sequence). The CDR3 totals 17 residues. Trimming cost V 3 bases and J 5 bases, with 22 bases left between them. CDR3: CASSFRTGGHRGETQYF. The CDR3 coding sequence is TGTGCCAGCAGCTTTCGGACCGGGGGTCATCGGGGGGAGACCCAGTACTTC.

This clonotype appeared a few times. The chain joins TRBV2 to TRBJ2-3, with 9 positions matching TRBD2. The CDR3 covers 16 residues. Germline lookup yields CDR1 SNHLY and CDR2 FYNNEI. J lost 4 bases, V lost 3 bases, and 8 bases had no gene match. CDR3 residues: CASSEISGSLADTQYF. In nucleotides, the CDR3 is TGTGCCAGCAGTGAGATTAGCGGGAGTCTCGCAGATACGCAGTATTTT.

The chain has TRBV4-2 and TRBJ2-3; unclear D gene. Germline V gene lookup returns CDR1 LGHNA and CDR2 YNFKEQ. This CDR3 has 17 residues. The V gene lost 0 bases and the J gene lost 2 bases, with 15 bases spanning the gap. The CDR3 sequence: CASSQDVQTLNTDTQYF. The CDR3 DNA follows: TGTGCCAGCAGCCAAGATGTGCAGACGTTAAACACAGATACGCAGTATTTT.

The chain couples TRBV10-3 to TRBJ2-5, with D possibly TRBD1 on 6 matching bases. Germline lookup yields CDR1 ENHRY and CDR2 SYGVKD. V dropped 8 bases and J dropped 11 bases, with 21 bases sitting between them. The CDR3 covers 13 residues. This chain's CDR3 is CAIGHRESNEQYF. CDR3 nucleotide sequence: TGTGCCATCGGGCACAGGGAGAGCAATGAGCAGTACTTC.

This rearrangement joins TRBV6-5 to TRBJ1-1; 9 nucleotides match TRBD1. The CDR3 runs to 13 residues. With V trimmed by 5 bases and J by 8 bases, 6 bases remained unmatched. The germline V gene encodes CDR1 MNHEY and CDR2 SVGAGI. CDR3 nucleotide sequence: TGTGCCAGCAGTGGACAGGGGAGAGGGGAAGCTTTCTTT. Amino acids: CASSGQGRGEAFF.

This chain joins TRBV7-7 and TRBJ2-1, with 9 bases identical to TRBD1. The J segment lost 6 bases and the V segment lost 5 bases, leaving 8 bases of the junction unmatched. The length of the CDR3 is 15 residues. The germline V gene encodes CDR1 SSHAT and CDR2 FNYEAQ (reference sequence). The CDR3: CASSPGTGSLNEQFF. The CDR3 coding sequence is TGTGCCAGCAGCCCCGGGACAGGGTCTCTCAATGAGCAGTTCTTC.

This clonotype was counted only a few times. The chain is built from TRBV12-3 or TRBV12-4 and TRBJ2-7, with 9 bases matching TRBD1. V shed 5 bases, J shed 1 base, and the junction held 9 bases outside the gene matches. The CDR3 spans 16 residues. The CDR3 coding sequence is TGTGCCAGCAGTCATCACAGGGGGCTCACTTCCTACGAGCAGTACTTC. Protein product: CASSHHRGLTSYEQYF.

V gene TRBV28 combines with J gene TRBJ2-4; D may be TRBD2 (6 bases). V lost 6 bases, J lost 13 bases, and 22 bases lay in between. The germline CDR1 and CDR2 sequences are MDHEN and SYDVKM. The CDR3 is made up of 14 amino acids. CDR3 in DNA: TGTGCCAGCAGCCCCCCGGGGGAGAACATAAAGCAGTACTTC. Translating it yields CASSPPGENIKQYF. Variable domain in full (rest from reference TRBV28 and TRBJ2-4): DVKVTQSSRYLVKRTGEKVFLECVQDMDHENMFWYRQDPGLGLRLIYFSYDVKMKEKGDIPEGYSVSREKKERFSLILESASTNQTSMYLCASSPPGENIKQYFGAGTRLSVL.

This chain joins TRBV5-1 and TRBJ2-1; D unresolved. The CDR3 runs to 14 residues. Germline V gene data show CDR1 as SGHRS and CDR2 as YFSETQ. V lost 0 bases to trimming and J lost 9 bases, with 13 bases between them. The CDR3 is CASSLELARSEQFF. The CDR3 DNA reads as TGCGCCAGCAGCTTGGAGTTAGCCCGCAGTGAGCAGTTCTTC.

This clonotype was observed a few times. The rearrangement uses TRBV6-2 or TRBV6-3 and TRBJ2-1; 12 bases fit TRBD2. V gave up 2 bases and J gave up 7 bases; unmatched junction bases: 6. The CDR3 length is 16 residues. Germline CDR1 MNHEY, CDR2 SVGEGT. CDR3 protein: CASSYPTSGSNNEQFF. DNA of the CDR3: TGTGCCAGCAGTTACCCGACTAGCGGGAGTAATAATGAGCAGTTCTTC.

This clonotype was observed a handful of times. The rearrangement uses TRBV7-2 and TRBJ2-4, with 8 bases identical to TRBD2. V dropped 4 bases and J dropped 2; count of bases not matched to a gene: 4. The CDR3 totals 15 residues. The germline V gene has CDR1 SGHTA and CDR2 FQGNSA. Here the CDR3 DNA reads TGTGCCAGCAGCTCGCGGGGGGTGACCAAAAACATTCAGTACTTC. This encodes CASSSRGVTKNIQYF.

This rearrangement joins TRBV6-2 or TRBV6-3 to TRBJ2-7, with 11 bases that match TRBD1. V shed 10 bases and J 7 bases; nucleotides not matched to a gene: 6. The CDR3 has 12 residues. CDR1 MNHEY and CDR2 SVGEGT come from the germline V gene. The CDR3 protein is CATGQGAGEQYF. The CDR3 DNA reads TGTGCCACAGGACAGGGGGCGGGGGAGCAGTACTTC.

The table lists this clonotype with a few counts. This chain connects TRBV2 to TRBJ1-2; D is ambiguous. Trimming took off 5 bases at V and 4 bases at J, with 5 bases between the two ends. CDR3 size: 11 residues. CDR1 and CDR2 (germline): SNHLY, FYNNEI. The CDR3 DNA reads TGTGCCAGCAGTACAGTCTATGGCTACACCTTC. Translated: CASSTVYGYTF.

This clonotype turned up a few times. The chain has TRBV7-6 and TRBJ2-7; 9 bases are a match to TRBD2. Germline CDR1 reads SGHVS; CDR2 reads FNYEAQ. The CDR3 is 17 residues long. V lost 5 bases and J lost 3; bases outside the gene matches: 14. The CDR3 loop is CASSQGERTSGFYEQYF. CDR3 DNA sequence: TGTGCCAGCAGCCAAGGGGAAAGAACTAGCGGGTTCTACGAGCAGTACTTC.